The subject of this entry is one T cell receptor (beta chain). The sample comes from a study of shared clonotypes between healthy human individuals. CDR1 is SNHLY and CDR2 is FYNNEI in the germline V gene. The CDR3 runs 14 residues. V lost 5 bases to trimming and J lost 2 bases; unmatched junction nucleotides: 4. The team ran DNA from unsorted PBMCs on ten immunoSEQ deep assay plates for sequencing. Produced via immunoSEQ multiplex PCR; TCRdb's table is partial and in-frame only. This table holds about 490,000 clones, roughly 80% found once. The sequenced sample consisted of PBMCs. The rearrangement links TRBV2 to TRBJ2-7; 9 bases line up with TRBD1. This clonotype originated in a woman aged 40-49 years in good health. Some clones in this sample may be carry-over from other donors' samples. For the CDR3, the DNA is TGTGCCAGCAGTCGGGACAGGGCCGCCTACGAGCAGTACTTC. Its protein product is CASSRDRAAYEQYF.